A selection of T cell receptor beta chains follows, all from one sample in a study of Ad26.COV2.S vaccination and SARS-CoV-2 variants. Sequencing was performed with immunoSEQ multiplex PCR; in TCRdb, only in-frame clones are kept and a portion is missing. The sample includes 350,000 to 400,000 clones, less than 90% of them seen just once. Sample: peripheral blood, taken in a trial of Ad26.COV2.S vaccine versus placebo. The source is a person between 18 and 65 years old who received the Ad26.COV2.S COVID-19 vaccine or a placebo. Both conserved end residues are part of each CDR3. D genes are given only for firm matches. Size is omitted from some rows. Given values are once, few, many or a class for expanded clones.

v_gene	abundance	d_gene	j_gene	CDR3aa	CDR3nt
TRBV4-1	-	-	TRBJ1-1	CASSQPTGNTEAFF	TGCGCCAGCAGCCAACCAACAGGGAACACTGAAGCTTTCTTT
TRBV25-1	-	TRBD1	TRBJ1-1	CASRGQGAGTEAFF	TGTGCCAGCAGGGGACAGGGGGCTGGCACTGAAGCTTTCTTT
TRBV4-1	-	-	TRBJ2-3	CASSPDSLTGSNIEVNTDTQYF	TGCGCCAGCAGCCCCGACTCTCTAACGGGATCCAACATCGAGGTTAACACAGATACGCAGTATTTT
TRBV7-9	-	-	TRBJ2-3	CASSLAGYAGTDTQYF	TGTGCCAGCAGCTTAGCCGGGTATGCGGGCACAGATACGCAGTATTTT
TRBV5-1	-	TRBD2	TRBJ2-7	CASSGLAGGLTGNEQYF	TGCGCCAGCAGCGGACTAGCGGGGGGATTGACGGGAAACGAGCAGTACTTC
TRBV4-1	-	TRBD1	TRBJ2-2	CASSLRTGNTGELFF	TGCGCCAGCAGCCTCAGGACAGGGAACACCGGGGAGCTGTTTTTT
TRBV4-1	few	-	TRBJ1-2	CASSQVGLASIYGYTF	TGCGCCAGCAGCCAAGTAGGGCTAGCTTCGATTTATGGCTACACCTTC
TRBV15	-	-	TRBJ2-1	CATSRDPTAYFHNEQFF	TGTGCCACCAGCAGAGATCCGACCGCATATTTTCACAATGAGCAGTTCTTC
TRBV4-3	few	-	TRBJ1-1	CASSQSIREGITEAFF	TGCGCCAGCAGCCAATCAATTAGAGAGGGAATCACTGAAGCTTTCTTT
TRBV3-1/TRBV3-2	-	-	TRBJ1-4	CASSVRDTLVWYEKLFF	TGTGCCAGCAGCGTCCGGGACACCCTGGTGTGGTATGAAAAACTGTTTTTT
TRBV21-1	-	-	TRBJ1-6	CASVWTVWNSPLHF	TGTGCCAGCGTCTGGACAGTCTGGAATTCACCCCTCCACTTT
TRBV24-1	-	-	TRBJ2-7	CATSEEGTTTYEQYF	TGTGCCACCAGTGAGGAGGGGACAACCACCTACGAGCAGTACTTC
TRBV7-2	-	TRBD1	TRBJ1-2	CASSPEKGANYGYTF	TGTGCCAGCAGCCCAGAGAAGGGGGCGAACTATGGCTACACCTTC
TRBV19	-	-	TRBJ2-3	CASSIRAGGTDTQYF	TGTGCCAGTAGTATTAGGGCAGGGGGCACAGATACGCAGTATTTT
TRBV7-2	-	-	TRBJ1-5	CASSLTTPDQPQHF	TGTGCCAGCAGCTTAACAACTCCGGATCAGCCCCAGCATTTT
TRBV7-9	once	-	TRBJ1-1	CASSLSGVREAFF	TGTGCCAGCAGCTTATCCGGGGTCCGTGAAGCTTTCTTT
TRBV27	-	TRBD1	TRBJ1-4	CASSRKGQGEKLFF	TGTGCCAGCAGCCGAAAGGGACAGGGGGAAAAACTGTTTTTT
TRBV20-1	-	-	TRBJ1-4	CSASISGEKLFF	TGCAGTGCTAGTATCAGCGGGGAAAAACTGTTTTTT
TRBV6-2/TRBV6-3	-	-	TRBJ1-1	CASSKQGTSTEAFF	TGTGCCAGCAGTAAACAAGGCACCTCCACTGAAGCTTTCTTT
TRBV5-5	-	TRBD1	TRBJ1-5	CASSLGQGGGSLKAQHF	TGTGCCAGCAGCTTGGGACAGGGTGGGGGATCCCTAAAGGCCCAGCATTTT
TRBV5-6	-	-	TRBJ1-1	CASSLRGGTEAFF	TGTGCCAGCAGTCTCCGGGGGGGCACTGAAGCTTTCTTT
TRBV6-5	-	-	TRBJ1-2	CASSYRGGNYGYTF	TGTGCCAGCAGTTACAGGGGTGGTAACTATGGCTACACCTTC
TRBV6-2/TRBV6-3	-	-	TRBJ2-7	CASSYVGAYEQYF	TGTGCCAGCAGTTACGTTGGGGCCTACGAGCAGTACTTC
TRBV30	-	-	TRBJ1-3	CAWRLGAGNTIYF	TGTGCCTGGAGGTTGGGGGCTGGAAACACCATATATTTT
TRBV7-2	-	-	TRBJ2-5	CASSLRSQEETQYF	TGTGCCAGCAGCTTACGGTCTCAGGAAGAGACCCAGTACTTC
TRBV10-3	-	-	TRBJ1-2	CAISESMAGNGYTF	TGTGCCATCAGTGAGTCGATGGCGGGGAATGGCTACACCTTC
TRBV5-1	-	TRBD1	TRBJ2-3	CASSSDRGHDTQYF	TGCGCCAGCAGCTCGGACAGGGGGCACGATACGCAGTATTTT
TRBV7-8	-	-	TRBJ2-7	CASSLATNEQYF	TGTGCCAGCAGCTTAGCGACGAACGAGCAGTACTTC
TRBV6-5	-	TRBD1	TRBJ1-3	CASSYTTGTGNTIYF	TGTGCCAGCAGTTACACGACAGGGACTGGAAACACCATATATTTT
TRBV29-1	few	-	TRBJ2-2	CSVVGDTGELFF	TGCAGCGTTGTAGGGGACACCGGGGAGCTGTTTTTT
TRBV7-2	-	TRBD2	TRBJ2-7	CASSLVPSRGGPEQYF	TGTGCCAGCAGCTTAGTCCCCTCGCGGGGGGGCCCCGAGCAGTACTTC
TRBV11-2	-	-	TRBJ1-2	CASTSSPGSLNYGYTF	TGTGCCAGCACCTCCTCACCGGGCAGCCTTAACTATGGCTACACCTTC
TRBV11-3	-	-	TRBJ1-2	CARCLDANYGYTF	TGTGCCAGATGCTTAGACGCTAACTATGGCTACACCTTC
TRBV3-1/TRBV3-2	-	TRBD1	TRBJ1-2	CASSGQGAGGYTF	TGTGCCAGCAGCGGACAGGGGGCGGGAGGCTACACCTTC
TRBV19	-	-	TRBJ2-2	CASSTNRYGELFF	TGTGCCAGTAGTACGAACAGATACGGGGAGCTGTTTTTT
TRBV13	once	-	TRBJ2-7	CASSLVSHYEQYF	TGTGCCAGCAGCTTAGTATCTCATTACGAGCAGTACTTC
TRBV3-1/TRBV3-2	-	-	TRBJ2-5	CASSRTVRFGETQYF	TGTGCCAGCAGCCGGACCGTTCGTTTCGGAGAGACCCAGTACTTC
TRBV5-1	-	-	TRBJ2-7	CASNTGDSPKEQYF	TGCGCCAGCAACACGGGGGACTCCCCTAAAGAGCAGTACTTC
TRBV6-5	-	TRBD1	TRBJ1-2	CASSYGAGGSYGYTF	TGTGCCAGCAGTTACGGGGCAGGGGGATCCTATGGCTACACCTTC
TRBV7-2	-	-	TRBJ2-2	CASSPPWQENTGELFF	TGTGCCAGCAGCCCTCCCTGGCAGGAGAACACCGGGGAGCTGTTTTTT
TRBV5-1	-	TRBD1	TRBJ2-7	CASSISTGPYEQYF	TGCGCCAGCAGCATCTCGACAGGGCCCTACGAGCAGTACTTC
TRBV2	-	TRBD2	TRBJ2-7	CASRRTSGSYEQYF	TGTGCCAGCAGGAGAACTAGCGGATCCTACGAGCAGTACTTC
TRBV4-1	-	TRBD1	TRBJ1-2	CASSQVGQGYGYTF	TGCGCCAGCAGCCAAGTGGGACAGGGCTATGGCTACACCTTC
TRBV10-3	-	-	TRBJ1-6	CAISAEGKGSPLHF	TGTGCCATCAGTGCAGAGGGGAAGGGATCACCCCTCCACTTT
TRBV5-8	-	TRBD1	TRBJ1-2	CASSLTGRGYTF	TGTGCCAGCAGCCTGACAGGGAGAGGCTACACCTTC
TRBV2	-	-	TRBJ1-1	CASSGGARGPTEAFF	TGTGCCAGCAGTGGGGGGGCGCGGGGTCCAACTGAAGCTTTCTTT
TRBV13	-	-	TRBJ2-1	CASSLGRLYNEQFF	TGTGCCAGCAGCCTGGGGAGACTTTACAATGAGCAGTTCTTC
TRBV9	once	-	TRBJ1-6	CASTSGENSPLHF	TGTGCCAGCACCTCAGGAGAAAATTCACCCCTCCACTTT
TRBV15	-	-	TRBJ1-2	CATSTRPGFPSGYTF	TGTGCCACCAGCACGCGTCCGGGGTTCCCTAGTGGCTACACCTTC
TRBV2	-	-	TRBJ2-3	CASRRVGGTDTQYF	TGTGCCAGCAGGAGGGTCGGGGGCACAGATACGCAGTATTTT
TRBV11-3	-	TRBD2	TRBJ2-1	CASSPSGGLYNEQFF	TGTGCCAGCAGCCCTAGCGGGGGCCTCTACAATGAGCAGTTCTTC
TRBV19	-	-	TRBJ1-5	CASSIEFPRPGTGQPQHF	TGTGCCAGTAGTATAGAATTCCCCCGACCAGGGACTGGACAGCCCCAGCATTTT
TRBV7-9	few	-	TRBJ1-2	CASSLDLNYGYTF	TGTGCCAGCAGCCTAGACCTTAACTATGGCTACACCTTC
TRBV5-1	-	TRBD1	TRBJ1-2	CASSLMGQGAGGYTF	TGCGCCAGCAGCTTGATGGGGCAGGGGGCTGGTGGCTACACCTTC